This entry lists 8 T cell receptor beta chains sequenced from one sample in a study of blood T cell repertoires in COVID-19 (TCRdb year 2020). The library was produced with the immunoSEQ multiplex PCR assay. TCRdb obtained this table from immuneACCESS and retained in-frame rearrangements with V and J assigned. These tables miss some clones; where compared with another copy, unresolved V genes account for less than half of the shortfall, and the remainder is unexplained. The sample profile shows roughly 100,000 clones; roughly 80% of them were found once. The ten most abundant clones make up 15% to 20% of the sample. Source material: peripheral blood. The receptor set was obtained from a woman between 65 and 79 years old with acute or convalescent COVID-19.

This clone was counted only a few times. The rearrangement uses TRBV9 and TRBJ2-3, with 12 bases identical to TRBD2. Germline V gives CDR1 SGDLS, CDR2 YYNGEE. Unmatched junction bases numbered 6, after V lost 4 bases and J lost 3 bases. The CDR3 spans 16 residues. Here the CDR3 reads CASSPPGTSGTDTQYF. The CDR3, as DNA: TGTGCCAGCAGCCCCCCCGGGACTAGCGGGACAGATACGCAGTATTTT.

This chain links TRBV5-1 with TRBJ1-1; possible D gene TRBD1, 5 bases. Germline CDR1 is SGHRS and CDR2 is YFSETQ. V was clipped by 4 bases and J by 1 base, with 14 bases between them. This CDR3 has 15 amino acids. The chain's CDR3 is CASSLRERQNTEAFF. The CDR3 DNA reads as TGCGCCAGCAGCCTCAGGGAACGTCAGAACACTGAAGCTTTCTTT.

V usage is TRBV6-2 or TRBV6-3 and J usage is TRBJ1-1; maybe TRBD1 (6 bases). Trimming pared 5 bases from V and 5 bases from J, leaving 9 bases between. The CDR3 consists of 12 residues. The germline CDR1 and CDR2 sequences are MNHEY and SVGEGT. The CDR3 DNA reads TGTGCCAGCAGTACAGGGTGGACTGAAGCTTTCTTT. This gives the protein CASSTGWTEAFF.

The V call is TRBV30, the J call TRBJ2-3, with 8 nucleotides matching TRBD2. The germline gives CDR1 GTSNPN, CDR2 SVGIG (reference sequence). Trimming at V came to 4 bases and at J to 4 bases, leaving 13 bases not matched to a gene. The CDR3 length is 16 residues. The CDR3 nucleotides are TGTGCCTGGATCCTCGGGAGGGGAGGCCCAGCAGATACGCAGTATTTT. Translation: CAWILGRGGPADTQYF.

This clone came up once. The V call is TRBV5-4, the J call TRBJ2-3, with 7 bases fitting TRBD1. This CDR3 spans 14 amino acids. With V trimmed by 4 bases and J by 0 bases, 2 bases remained unmatched. Germline lookup yields CDR1 SGHNT and CDR2 YYREEE (reference sequence). The CDR3 DNA reads TGTGCCAGCAGCGTGACAGGGAGCACAGATACGCAGTATTTT. Its protein is CASSVTGSTDTQYF.

DNA of the CDR3: TGTGCCAGCAGTAGGGTTCCGGGGACAGGTAAATTTCGGAAGCCTCCACACTACGAGCAGTACTTC. Translating gives CASSRVPGTGKFRKPPHYEQYF. This chain joins TRBV27 and TRBJ2-7, with 8 bases matching TRBD1. From germline, CDR1 is MNHEY and CDR2 SMNVEV (reference sequence). Losses at the gene ends were 5 bases for V and 3 bases for J; bases not matched to a gene: 30. The CDR3 extends over 22 amino acids.

The rearrangement joins TRBV5-1 to TRBJ1-4; 9 bases agree with TRBD1. J was trimmed by 8 bases and V by 4 bases; bases with no gene match: 9. Looked up from germline, CDR1 is SGHRS and CDR2 is YFSETQ. The CDR3 contains 15 residues. CDR3 amino acids: CASSQQGAGGEKLFF. The CDR3 DNA is TGCGCCAGCAGCCAACAGGGGGCCGGGGGAGAAAAACTGTTTTTT.

The genes are TRBV5-5 and TRBJ1-1; no firm D call. V was clipped by 7 bases and J by 5 bases, with 15 bases between them. The CDR3 length is 13 residues. CDR1 is SGHKS, CDR2 YYEKEE, per germline (reference sequence). CDR3 sequence (DNA): TGTGCCAGCTCGGTCGGGGTAAAAACTGAAGCTTTCTTT. This translates into CASSVGVKTEAFF.